These T cell receptor beta chains were read from a single sample in a study of T cell responses to AZD1222 COVID-19 vaccine. Assay: immunoSEQ multiplex PCR; the TCRdb copy retains only in-frame clones and omits some. Among over 100,000 clones listed, about 93% were seen once. Specimen: peripheral blood, collected on day 0 of AZD1222 vaccination. The receptors stem from an adult in good health. The CDR3 runs from the conserved cysteine through the conserved F or W. Each record gives: J gene, V gene, clone size, CDR3 protein. Clone size is not always given. Where it is, it says once, few, many or a class for expanded clones.

TRBJ2-7 TRBV5-1 . CASPTPSVMSSYEQYF
TRBJ1-3 TRBV19 . CASSIWGTGNTIYF
TRBJ2-7 TRBV30 . CAWEGRPTYEQYF
TRBJ1-1 TRBV5-1 . CASSRTTGNKNTEAFF
TRBJ2-4 TRBV29-1 . CSARWGANIQYF
TRBJ2-7 TRBV2 . CASRDPSGSQEQYF
TRBJ1-2 TRBV5-6 . CASSLSPSYGYTF
TRBJ2-5 TRBV2 . CASNGLAGEETQYF
TRBJ2-1 TRBV13 . CASSLGRTSREQFF
TRBJ2-7 TRBV18 . CASSPSGRGTHEQYF
TRBJ2-1 TRBV2 . CASKLQVYNEQFF
TRBJ2-5 TRBV9 . CASSISGRRETQYF
TRBJ2-7 TRBV6-5 . CASSPGLLSYEQYF
TRBJ1-4 TRBV28 . CASGGTNEKLFF
TRBJ1-2 TRBV7-2 . CASSLAGDYYGYTF
TRBJ1-3 TRBV7-2 . CASSSQGVGTGNTIYF
TRBJ2-2 TRBV5-4 . CASSRQGAGTGELFF
TRBJ2-2 TRBV13 once CASSLGTSGATGELFF
TRBJ2-1 TRBV27 . CASTEIGAYNEQFF
TRBJ2-1 TRBV4-1 once CASSQEATSGGNEQFF
TRBJ1-1 TRBV7-2 . CASSPPRRGGTEAFF
TRBJ2-1 TRBV21-1 . CASSSKEERGGPYNEQFF
TRBJ2-5 TRBV7-6 . CASSLLFPGTSANQETQYF
TRBJ1-6 TRBV7-9 . CASSPDLEALHF
TRBJ1-1 TRBV25-1 . CASLQGNTEAFF
TRBJ1-2 TRBV7-8 . CASSWTALADYGYTF
TRBJ2-1 TRBV19 once CASSNPPTLHNEQFF
TRBJ2-5 TRBV28 . CASSSPRGDRDRGETQYF
TRBJ2-5 TRBV7-3 once CASSSGTRRQETQYF
TRBJ2-1 TRBV19 . CASRGQGGVGSYNEQFF
TRBJ2-7 TRBV18 once CASSPPPGAREQYF
TRBJ1-2 TRBV2 . CASSEGVEGYTF
TRBJ2-5 TRBV18 . CASSPPPGTEQETQYF
TRBJ1-1 TRBV7-6 . CASSSEENTEAFF
TRBJ1-5 TRBV6-6 . CASSSGQPTNQPQHF